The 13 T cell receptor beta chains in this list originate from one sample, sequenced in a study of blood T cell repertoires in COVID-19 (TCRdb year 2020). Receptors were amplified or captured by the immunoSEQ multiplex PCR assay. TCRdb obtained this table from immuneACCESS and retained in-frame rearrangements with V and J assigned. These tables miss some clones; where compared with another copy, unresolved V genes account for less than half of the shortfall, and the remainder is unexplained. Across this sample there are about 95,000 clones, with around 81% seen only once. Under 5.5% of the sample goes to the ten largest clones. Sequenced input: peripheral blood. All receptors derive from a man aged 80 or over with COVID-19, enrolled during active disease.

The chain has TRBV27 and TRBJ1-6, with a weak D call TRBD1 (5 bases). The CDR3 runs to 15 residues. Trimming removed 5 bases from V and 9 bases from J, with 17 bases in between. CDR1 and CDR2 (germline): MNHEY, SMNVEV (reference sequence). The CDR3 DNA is TGTGCCAGCAGTACGAATCAGGGAACGGCTTCACCCCTCCACTTT. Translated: CASSTNQGTASPLHF.

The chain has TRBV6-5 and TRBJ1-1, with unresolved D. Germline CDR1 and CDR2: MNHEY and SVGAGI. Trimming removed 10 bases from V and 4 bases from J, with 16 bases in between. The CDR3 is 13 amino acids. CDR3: CATAGPAGTEAFF. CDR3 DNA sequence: TGTGCCACCGCCGGTCCCGCCGGCACTGAAGCTTTCTTT.

CDR3 coding DNA: TGTGCCAGCAGTTTTAGTGGGGACACTCGTAATTCACCCCTCCACTTT. The encoded protein is CASSFSGDTRNSPLHF. The genes are TRBV27 and TRBJ1-6; D might be TRBD1 (6 bases). Trimming shortened V by 3 bases and J by 6 bases, and 15 bases separated the two germline ends. Germline assignment: CDR1 MNHEY and CDR2 SMNVEV (reference sequence). This CDR3 comprises 16 residues.

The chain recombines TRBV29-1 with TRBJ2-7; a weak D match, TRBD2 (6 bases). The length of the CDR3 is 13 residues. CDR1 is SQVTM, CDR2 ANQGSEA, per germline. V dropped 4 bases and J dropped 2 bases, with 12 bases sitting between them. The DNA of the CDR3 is TGCAGCGTTGGAGGGAGGAATACCTACGAGCAGTACTTC. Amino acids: CSVGGRNTYEQYF.

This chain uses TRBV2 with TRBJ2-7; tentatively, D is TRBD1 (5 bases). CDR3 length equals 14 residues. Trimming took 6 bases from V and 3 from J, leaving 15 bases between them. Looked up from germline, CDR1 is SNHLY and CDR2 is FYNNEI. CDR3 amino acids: CASSPVQGDYEQYF. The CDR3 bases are TGTGCCAGCAGCCCAGTCCAGGGCGACTACGAGCAGTACTTC.

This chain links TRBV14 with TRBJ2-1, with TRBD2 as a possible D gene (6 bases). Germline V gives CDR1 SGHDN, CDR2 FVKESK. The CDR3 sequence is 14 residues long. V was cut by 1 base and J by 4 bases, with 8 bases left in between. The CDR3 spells CASSQVRGYNEQFF. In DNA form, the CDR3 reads TGTGCCAGCAGCCAAGTGCGGGGTTACAATGAGCAGTTCTTC.

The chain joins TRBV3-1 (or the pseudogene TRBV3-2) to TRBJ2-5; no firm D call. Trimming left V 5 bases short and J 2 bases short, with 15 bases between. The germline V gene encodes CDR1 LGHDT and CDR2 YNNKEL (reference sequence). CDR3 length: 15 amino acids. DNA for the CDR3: TGTGCCAGCAGCACGACGTGGAGCGCACAAGAGACCCAGTACTTC. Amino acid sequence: CASSTTWSAQETQYF.

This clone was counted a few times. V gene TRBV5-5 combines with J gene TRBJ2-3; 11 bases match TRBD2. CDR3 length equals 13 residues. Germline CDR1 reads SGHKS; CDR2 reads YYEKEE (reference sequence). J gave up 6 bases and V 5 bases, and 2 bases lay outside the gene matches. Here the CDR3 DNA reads TGTGCCAGCAGAACTAGCGGGAGTGATACGCAGTATTTT. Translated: CASRTSGSDTQYF.

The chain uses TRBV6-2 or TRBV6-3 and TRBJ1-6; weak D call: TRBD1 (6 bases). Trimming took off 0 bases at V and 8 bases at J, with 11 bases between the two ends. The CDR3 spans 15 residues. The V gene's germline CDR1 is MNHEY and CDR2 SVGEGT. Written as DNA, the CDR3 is TGTGCCAGCAGTTACTCCCCTGGACAGTATTCACCCCTCCACTTT. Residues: CASSYSPGQYSPLHF.

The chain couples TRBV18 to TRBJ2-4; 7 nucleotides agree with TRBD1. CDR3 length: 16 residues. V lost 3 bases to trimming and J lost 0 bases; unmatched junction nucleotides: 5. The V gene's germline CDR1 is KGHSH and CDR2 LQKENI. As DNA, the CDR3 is TGTGCCAGCTCACCCCCCGACAGGGTAGCCAAAAACATTCAGTACTTC. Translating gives CASSPPDRVAKNIQYF.

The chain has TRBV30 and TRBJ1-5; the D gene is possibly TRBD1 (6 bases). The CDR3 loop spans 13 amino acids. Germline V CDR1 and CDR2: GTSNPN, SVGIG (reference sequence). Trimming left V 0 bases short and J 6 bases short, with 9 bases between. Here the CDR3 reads CAWSVGRGQPQHF. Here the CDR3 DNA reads TGTGCCTGGAGTGTAGGCAGGGGTCAGCCCCAGCATTTT. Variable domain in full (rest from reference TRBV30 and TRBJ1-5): SQTIHQWPATLVQPVGSPLSLECTVEGTSNPNLYWYRQAAGRGLQLLFYSVGIGQISSEVPQNLSASRPQDRQFILSSKKLLLSDSGFYLCAWSVGRGQPQHFGDGTRLSIL.

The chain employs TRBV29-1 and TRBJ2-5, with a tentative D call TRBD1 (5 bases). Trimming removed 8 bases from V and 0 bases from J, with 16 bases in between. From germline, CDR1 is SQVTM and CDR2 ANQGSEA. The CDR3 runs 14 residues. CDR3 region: CSLGGRQNQETQYF. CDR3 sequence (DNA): TGCAGCCTTGGCGGTCGACAGAACCAAGAGACCCAGTACTTC.

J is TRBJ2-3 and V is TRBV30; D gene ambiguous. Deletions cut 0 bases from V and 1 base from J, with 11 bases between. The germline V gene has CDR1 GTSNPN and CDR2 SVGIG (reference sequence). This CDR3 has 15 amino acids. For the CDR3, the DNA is TGTGCCTGGAGTGTACCAACACTACGCACAGATACGCAGTATTTT. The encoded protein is CAWSVPTLRTDTQYF.